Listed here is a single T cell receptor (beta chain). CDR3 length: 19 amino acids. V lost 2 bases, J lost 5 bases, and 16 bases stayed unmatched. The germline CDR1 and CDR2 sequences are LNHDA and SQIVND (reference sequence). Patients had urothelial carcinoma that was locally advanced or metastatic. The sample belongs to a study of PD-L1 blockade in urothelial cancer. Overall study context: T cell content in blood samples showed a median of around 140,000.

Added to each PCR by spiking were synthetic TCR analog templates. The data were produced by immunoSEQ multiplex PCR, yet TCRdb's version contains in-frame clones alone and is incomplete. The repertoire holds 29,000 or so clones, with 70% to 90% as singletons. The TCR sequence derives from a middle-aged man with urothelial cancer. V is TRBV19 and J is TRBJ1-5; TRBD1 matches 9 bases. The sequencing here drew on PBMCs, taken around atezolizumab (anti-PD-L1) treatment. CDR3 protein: CASSIRGTGRVRGYQPQHF. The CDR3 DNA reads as TGTGCCAGTAGTATAAGAGGGACAGGGAGGGTCCGGGGATATCAGCCCCAGCATTTT.